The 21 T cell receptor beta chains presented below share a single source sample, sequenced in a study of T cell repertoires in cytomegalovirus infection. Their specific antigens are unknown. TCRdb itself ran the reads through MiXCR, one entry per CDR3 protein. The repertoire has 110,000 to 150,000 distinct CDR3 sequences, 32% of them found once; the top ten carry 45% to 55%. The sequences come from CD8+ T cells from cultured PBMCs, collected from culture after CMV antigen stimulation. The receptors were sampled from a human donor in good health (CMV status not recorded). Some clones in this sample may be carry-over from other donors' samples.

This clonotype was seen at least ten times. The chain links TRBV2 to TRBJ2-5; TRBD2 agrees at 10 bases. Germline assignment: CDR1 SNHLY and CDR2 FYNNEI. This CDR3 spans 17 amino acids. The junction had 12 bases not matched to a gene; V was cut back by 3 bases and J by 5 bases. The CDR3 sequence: CASSEASSGGASETQYF. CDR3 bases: TGTGCCAGCAGTGAGGCTTCGAGCGGGGGGGCTTCCGAGACCCAGTACTTC.

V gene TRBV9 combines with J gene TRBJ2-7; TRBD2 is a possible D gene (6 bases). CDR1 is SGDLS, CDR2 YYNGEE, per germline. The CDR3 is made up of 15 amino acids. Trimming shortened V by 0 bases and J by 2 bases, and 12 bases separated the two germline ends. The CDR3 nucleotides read TGTGCCAGCAGCGTAGAAGGCGGGGCGCCCTACGAGCAGTACTTC. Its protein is CASSVEGGAPYEQYF.

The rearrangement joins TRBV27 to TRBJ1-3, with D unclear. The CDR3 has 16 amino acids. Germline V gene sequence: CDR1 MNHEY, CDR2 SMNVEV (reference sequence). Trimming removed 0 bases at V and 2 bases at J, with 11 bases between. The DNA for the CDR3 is TGTGCCAGCAGTTTATCGGCAGGCGAAGCTGGAAACACCATATATTTT. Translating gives CASSLSAGEAGNTIYF.

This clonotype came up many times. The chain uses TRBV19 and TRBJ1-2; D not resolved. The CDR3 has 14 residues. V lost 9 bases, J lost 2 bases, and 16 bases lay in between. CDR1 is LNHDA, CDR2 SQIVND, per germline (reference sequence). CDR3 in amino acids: CARIPGRTNYGYTF. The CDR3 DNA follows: TGTGCCAGGATCCCGGGCCGAACGAACTATGGCTACACCTTC.

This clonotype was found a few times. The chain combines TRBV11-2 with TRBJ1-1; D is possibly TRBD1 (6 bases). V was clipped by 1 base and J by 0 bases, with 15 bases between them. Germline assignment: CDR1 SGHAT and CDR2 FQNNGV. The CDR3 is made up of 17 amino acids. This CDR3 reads CASSLGFQGRLNTEAFF. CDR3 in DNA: TGTGCCAGCAGCTTAGGGTTTCAGGGGCGCCTGAACACTGAAGCTTTCTTT.

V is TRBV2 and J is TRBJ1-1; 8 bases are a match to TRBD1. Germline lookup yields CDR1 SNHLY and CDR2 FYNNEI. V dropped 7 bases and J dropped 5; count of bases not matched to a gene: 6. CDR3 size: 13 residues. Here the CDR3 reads CASNRDRLTEAFF. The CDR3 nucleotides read TGTGCCAGCAACCGGGACAGGCTTACTGAAGCTTTCTTT.

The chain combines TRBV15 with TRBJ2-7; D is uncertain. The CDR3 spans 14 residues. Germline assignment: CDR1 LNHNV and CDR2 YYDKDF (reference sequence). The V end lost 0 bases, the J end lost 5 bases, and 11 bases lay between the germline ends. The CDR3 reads CATSRDLGLHEQYF. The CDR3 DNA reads TGTGCCACCAGCAGAGATCTAGGGCTCCACGAGCAGTACTTC.

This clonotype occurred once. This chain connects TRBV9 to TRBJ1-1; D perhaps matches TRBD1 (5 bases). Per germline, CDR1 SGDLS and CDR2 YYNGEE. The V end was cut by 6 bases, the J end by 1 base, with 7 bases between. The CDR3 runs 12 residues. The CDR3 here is CASMGPNTEAFF. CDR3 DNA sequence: TGTGCCAGCATGGGACCGAACACTGAAGCTTTCTTT.

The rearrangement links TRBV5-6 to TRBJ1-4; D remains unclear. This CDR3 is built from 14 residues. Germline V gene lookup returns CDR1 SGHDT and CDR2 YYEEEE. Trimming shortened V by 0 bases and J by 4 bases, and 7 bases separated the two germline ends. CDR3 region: CASSLVPDNEKLFF. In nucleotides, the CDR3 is TGTGCCAGCAGCTTGGTTCCGGATAATGAAAAACTGTTTTTT.

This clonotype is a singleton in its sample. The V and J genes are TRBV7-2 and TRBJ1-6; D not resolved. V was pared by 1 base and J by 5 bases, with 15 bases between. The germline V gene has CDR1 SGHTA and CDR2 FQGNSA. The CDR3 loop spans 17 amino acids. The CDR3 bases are TGTGCCAGCAGCTTAGGACCCTGGAGAAGGAATAATTCACCCCTCCACTTT. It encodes CASSLGPWRRNNSPLHF.

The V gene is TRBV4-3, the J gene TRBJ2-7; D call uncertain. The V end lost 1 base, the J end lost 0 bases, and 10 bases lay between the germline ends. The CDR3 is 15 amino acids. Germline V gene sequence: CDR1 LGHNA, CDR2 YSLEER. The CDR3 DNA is TGCGCCAGCAGCCAAGCGGCCAGGAGCTCCTACGAGCAGTACTTC. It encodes CASSQAARSSYEQYF.

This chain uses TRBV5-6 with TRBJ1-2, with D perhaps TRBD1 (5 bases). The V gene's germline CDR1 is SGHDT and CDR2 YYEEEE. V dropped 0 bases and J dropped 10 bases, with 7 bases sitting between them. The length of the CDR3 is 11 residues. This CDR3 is CASSLEGFYTF. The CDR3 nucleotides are TGTGCCAGCAGCTTGGAGGGGTTCTACACCTTC.

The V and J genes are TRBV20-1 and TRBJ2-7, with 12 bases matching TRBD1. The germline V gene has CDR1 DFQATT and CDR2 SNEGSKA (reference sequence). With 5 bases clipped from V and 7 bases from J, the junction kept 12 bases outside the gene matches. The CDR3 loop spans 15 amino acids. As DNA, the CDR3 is TGCAGTGCTGTTCCACCGGGACAGGGGGCATTTGAGCAGTACTTC. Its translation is CSAVPPGQGAFEQYF.

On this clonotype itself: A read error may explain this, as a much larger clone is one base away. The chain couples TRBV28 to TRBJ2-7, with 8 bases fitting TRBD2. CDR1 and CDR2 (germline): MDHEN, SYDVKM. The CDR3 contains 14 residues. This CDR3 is CVSSPRGLGDEQYF. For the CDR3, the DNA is TGTGTCAGCAGCCCGAGGGGACTAGGTGACGAGCAGTACTTC.

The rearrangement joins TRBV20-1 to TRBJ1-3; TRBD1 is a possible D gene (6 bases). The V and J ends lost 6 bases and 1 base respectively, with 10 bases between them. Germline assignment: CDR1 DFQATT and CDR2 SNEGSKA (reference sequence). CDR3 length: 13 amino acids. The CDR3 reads CSAATGSGNTIYF. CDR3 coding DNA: TGCAGTGCAGCAACAGGGTCTGGAAACACCATATATTTT.

The CDR3 is CASSSGLADYNEQFF. CDR3 coding DNA: TGTGCCAGCAGCTCAGGACTAGCGGACTACAATGAGCAGTTCTTC. V usage is TRBV7-9 and J usage is TRBJ2-1; 10 bases align to TRBD2. With V trimmed by 4 bases and J by 3 bases, 3 bases remained unmatched. The germline V gene encodes CDR1 SEHNR and CDR2 FQNEAQ (reference sequence). The CDR3 loop spans 15 amino acids. Full variable domain (rest looked up from reference TRBV7-9 and TRBJ2-1): DTGVSQNPRHKITKRGQNVTFRCDPISEHNRLYWYRQTLGQGPEFLTYFQNEAQLEKSRLLSDRFSAERPKGSFSTLEIQRTEQGDSAMYLCASSSGLADYNEQFFGPGTRLTVL.

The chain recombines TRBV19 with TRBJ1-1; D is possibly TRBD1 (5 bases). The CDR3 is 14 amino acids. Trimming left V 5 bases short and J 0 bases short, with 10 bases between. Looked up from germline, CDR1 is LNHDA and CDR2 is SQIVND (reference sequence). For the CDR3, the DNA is TGTGCCAGTAGTTCCCGACAGATGAACACTGAAGCTTTCTTT. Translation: CASSSRQMNTEAFF.

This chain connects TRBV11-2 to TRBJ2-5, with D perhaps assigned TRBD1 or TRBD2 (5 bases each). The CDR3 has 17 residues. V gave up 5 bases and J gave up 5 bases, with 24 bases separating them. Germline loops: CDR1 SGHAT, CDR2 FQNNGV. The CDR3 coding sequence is TGTGCCAGCAGCCCAGTGCCGGACTGGGGACCTTTGGAGACCCAGTACTTC. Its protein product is CASSPVPDWGPLETQYF.

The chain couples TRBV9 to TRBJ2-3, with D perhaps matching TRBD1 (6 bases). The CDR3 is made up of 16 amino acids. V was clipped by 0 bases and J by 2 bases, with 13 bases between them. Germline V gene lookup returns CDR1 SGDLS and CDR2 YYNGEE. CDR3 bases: TGTGCCAGCAGCGTAGAGGGGGTGTGGGACACAGATACGCAGTATTTT. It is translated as CASSVEGVWDTDTQYF.

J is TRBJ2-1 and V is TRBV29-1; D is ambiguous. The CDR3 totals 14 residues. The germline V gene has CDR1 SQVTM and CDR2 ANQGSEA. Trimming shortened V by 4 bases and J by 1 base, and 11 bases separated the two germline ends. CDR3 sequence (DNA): TGCAGCGTTGGCCACGCTGGATCCTACAATGAGCAGTTCTTC. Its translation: CSVGHAGSYNEQFF.

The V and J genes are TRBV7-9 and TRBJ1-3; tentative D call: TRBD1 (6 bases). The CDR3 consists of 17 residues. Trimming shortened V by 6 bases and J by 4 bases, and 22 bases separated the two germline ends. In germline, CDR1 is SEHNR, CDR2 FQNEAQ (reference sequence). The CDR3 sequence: CASRIPAGGALGNTIYF. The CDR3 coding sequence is TGTGCCAGCAGGATACCGGCGGGGGGGGCACTCGGAAACACCATATATTTT.